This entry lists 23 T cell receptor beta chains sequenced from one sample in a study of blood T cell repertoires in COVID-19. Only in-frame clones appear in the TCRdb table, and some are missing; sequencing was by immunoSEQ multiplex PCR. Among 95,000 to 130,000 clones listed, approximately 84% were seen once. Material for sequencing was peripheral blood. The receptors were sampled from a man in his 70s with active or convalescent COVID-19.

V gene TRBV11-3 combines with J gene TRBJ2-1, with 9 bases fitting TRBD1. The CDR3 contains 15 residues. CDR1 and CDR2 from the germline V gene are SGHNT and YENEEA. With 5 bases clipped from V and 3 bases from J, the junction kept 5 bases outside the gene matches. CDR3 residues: CASSPRDRDYNEQFF. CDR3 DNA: TGTGCCAGCAGCCCCCGGGACAGGGACTACAATGAGCAGTTCTTC.

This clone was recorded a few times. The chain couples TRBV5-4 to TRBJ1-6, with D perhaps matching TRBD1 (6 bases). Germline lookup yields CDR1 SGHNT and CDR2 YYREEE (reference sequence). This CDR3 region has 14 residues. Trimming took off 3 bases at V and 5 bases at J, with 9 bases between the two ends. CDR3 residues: CASSWTVDNSPLHF. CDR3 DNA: TGTGCCAGCAGCTGGACAGTCGATAATTCACCCCTCCACTTT.

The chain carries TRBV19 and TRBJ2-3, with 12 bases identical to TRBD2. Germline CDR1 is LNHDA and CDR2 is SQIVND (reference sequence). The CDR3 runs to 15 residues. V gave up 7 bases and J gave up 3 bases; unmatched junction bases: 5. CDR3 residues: CASKASGRVTDTQYF. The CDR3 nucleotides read TGTGCCAGTAAAGCTAGCGGGAGGGTGACAGATACGCAGTATTTT. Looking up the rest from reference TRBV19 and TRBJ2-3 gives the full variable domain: DGGITQSPKYLFRKEGQNVTLSCEQNLNHDAMYWYRQDPGQGLRLIYYSQIVNDFQKGDIAEGYSVSREKKESFPLTVTSAQKNPTAFYLCASKASGRVTDTQYFGPGTRLTVL.

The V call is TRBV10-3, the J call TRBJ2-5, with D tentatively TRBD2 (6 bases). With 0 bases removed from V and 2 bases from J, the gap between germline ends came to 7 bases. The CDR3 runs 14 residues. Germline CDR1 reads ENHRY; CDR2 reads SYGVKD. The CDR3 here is CAISESSGQETQYF. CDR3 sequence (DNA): TGTGCCATCAGTGAGTCTAGCGGTCAAGAGACCCAGTACTTC.

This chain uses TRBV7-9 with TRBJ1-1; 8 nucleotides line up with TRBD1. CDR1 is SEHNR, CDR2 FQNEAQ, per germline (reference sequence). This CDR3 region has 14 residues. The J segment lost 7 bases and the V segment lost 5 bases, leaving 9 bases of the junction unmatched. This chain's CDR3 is CASSPDRVRDEAFF. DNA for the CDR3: TGTGCCAGCAGCCCGGACAGGGTGAGGGATGAAGCTTTCTTT.

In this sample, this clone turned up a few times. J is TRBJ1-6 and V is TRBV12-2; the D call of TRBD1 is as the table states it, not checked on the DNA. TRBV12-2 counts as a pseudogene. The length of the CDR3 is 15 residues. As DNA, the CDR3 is TGTGCAAGTCGCCCCCTGCCAGTAAATAATTCACCCCTCCACTTT. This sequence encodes CASRPLPVNNSPLHF.

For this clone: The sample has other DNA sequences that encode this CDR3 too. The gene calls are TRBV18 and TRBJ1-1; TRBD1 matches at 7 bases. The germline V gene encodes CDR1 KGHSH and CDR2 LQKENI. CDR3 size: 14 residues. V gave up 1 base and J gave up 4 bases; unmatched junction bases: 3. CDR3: CASSPQGAGTEAFF. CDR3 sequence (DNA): TGTGCCAGCTCACCACAGGGGGCAGGCACTGAAGCTTTCTTT.

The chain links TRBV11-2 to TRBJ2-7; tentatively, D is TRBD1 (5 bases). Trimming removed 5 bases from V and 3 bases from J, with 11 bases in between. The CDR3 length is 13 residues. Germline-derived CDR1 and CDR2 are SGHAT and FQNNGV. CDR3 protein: CASSPVQGYEQYF. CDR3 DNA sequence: TGTGCCAGCAGCCCCGTCCAGGGCTACGAGCAGTACTTC.

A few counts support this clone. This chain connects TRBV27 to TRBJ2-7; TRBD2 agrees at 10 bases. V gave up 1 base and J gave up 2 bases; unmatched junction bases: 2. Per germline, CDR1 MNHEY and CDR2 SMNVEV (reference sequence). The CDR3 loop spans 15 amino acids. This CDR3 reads CASSLYGTSAYEQYF. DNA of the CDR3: TGTGCCAGCAGTTTATACGGGACTAGCGCCTACGAGCAGTACTTC.

The CDR3 DNA is TGTGCCAGTGGCGATTATAAGGACAGAGCTTTCTTT. It specifies CASGDYKDRAFF. The chain links TRBV19 to TRBJ1-1, with D perhaps matching TRBD1 (6 bases). V was pared by 8 bases and J by 10 bases, with 17 bases between. CDR3 length: 12 residues. Germline V gives CDR1 LNHDA, CDR2 SQIVND (reference sequence).

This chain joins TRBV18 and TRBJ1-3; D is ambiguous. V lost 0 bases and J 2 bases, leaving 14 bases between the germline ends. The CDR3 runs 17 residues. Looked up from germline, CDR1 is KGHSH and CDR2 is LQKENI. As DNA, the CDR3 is TGTGCCAGCTCACCACCACACGGGTCGAATACTGGAAACACCATATATTTT. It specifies CASSPPHGSNTGNTIYF.

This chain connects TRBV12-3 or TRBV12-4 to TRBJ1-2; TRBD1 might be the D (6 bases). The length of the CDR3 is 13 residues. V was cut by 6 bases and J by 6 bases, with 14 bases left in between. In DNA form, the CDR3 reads TGTGCCAGCAGGAGGGACACAGCGAATGGCTACACCTTC. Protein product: CASRRDTANGYTF.

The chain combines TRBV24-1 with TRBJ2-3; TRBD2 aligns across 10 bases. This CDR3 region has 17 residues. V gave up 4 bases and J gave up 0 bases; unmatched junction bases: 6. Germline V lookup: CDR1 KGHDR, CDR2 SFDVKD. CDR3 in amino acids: CATSDPSGGSSTDTQYF. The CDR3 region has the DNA TGTGCCACCAGTGACCCTAGCGGGGGCTCAAGCACAGATACGCAGTATTTT.

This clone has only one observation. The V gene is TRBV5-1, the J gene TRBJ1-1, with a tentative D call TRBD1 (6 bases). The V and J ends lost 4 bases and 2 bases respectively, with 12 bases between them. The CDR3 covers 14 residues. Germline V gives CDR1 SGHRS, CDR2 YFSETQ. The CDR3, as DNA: TGCGCCAGCAGCACGACGGGACACAACACTGAAGCTTTCTTT. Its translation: CASSTTGHNTEAFF.

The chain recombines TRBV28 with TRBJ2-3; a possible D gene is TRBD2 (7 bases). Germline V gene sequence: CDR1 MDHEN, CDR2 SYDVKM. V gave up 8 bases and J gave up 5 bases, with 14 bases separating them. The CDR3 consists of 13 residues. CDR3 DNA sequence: TGTGCCAGCCGGGGAGGGGGAATAGATACGCAGTATTTT. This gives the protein CASRGGGIDTQYF.

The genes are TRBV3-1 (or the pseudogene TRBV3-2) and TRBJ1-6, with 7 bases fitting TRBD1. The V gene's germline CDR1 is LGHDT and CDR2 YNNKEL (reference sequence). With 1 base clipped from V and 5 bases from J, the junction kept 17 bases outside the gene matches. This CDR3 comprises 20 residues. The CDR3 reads CASSQGGQVALRPDNSPLHF. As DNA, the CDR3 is TGTGCCAGCAGCCAAGGAGGACAGGTCGCCCTTAGACCGGATAATTCACCCCTCCACTTT.

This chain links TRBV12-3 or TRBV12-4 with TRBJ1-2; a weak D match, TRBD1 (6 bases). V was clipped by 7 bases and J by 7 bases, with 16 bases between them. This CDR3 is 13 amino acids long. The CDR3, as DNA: TGTGCCAGCAATAACCTACAGGGTTCTGGCTACACCTTC. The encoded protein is CASNNLQGSGYTF.

CDR3 protein: CASTPVGRATDTQYF. The CDR3 DNA follows: TGTGCCAGCACCCCGGTCGGGAGGGCCACAGATACGCAGTATTTT. This chain links TRBV6-2 or TRBV6-3 with TRBJ2-3; 8 bases are a match to TRBD2. V lost 7 bases and J lost 2; bases outside the gene matches: 8. The germline V gene has CDR1 MNHEY and CDR2 SVGEGT. CDR3 size: 15 residues.

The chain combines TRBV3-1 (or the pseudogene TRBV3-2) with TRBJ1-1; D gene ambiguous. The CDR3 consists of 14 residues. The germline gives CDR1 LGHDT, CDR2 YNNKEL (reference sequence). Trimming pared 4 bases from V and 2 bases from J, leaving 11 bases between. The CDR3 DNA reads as TGTGCCAGCAGCCCCTCCCTGAGCAACACTGAAGCTTTCTTT. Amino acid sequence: CASSPSLSNTEAFF.

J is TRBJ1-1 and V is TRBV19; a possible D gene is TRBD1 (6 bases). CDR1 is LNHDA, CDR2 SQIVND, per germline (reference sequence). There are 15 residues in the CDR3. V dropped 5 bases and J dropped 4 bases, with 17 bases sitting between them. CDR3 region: CASSAQQGGGTEAFF. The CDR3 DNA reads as TGTGCCAGTAGTGCCCAACAGGGCGGAGGCACTGAAGCTTTCTTT. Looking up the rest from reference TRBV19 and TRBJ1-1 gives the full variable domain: DGGITQSPKYLFRKEGQNVTLSCEQNLNHDAMYWYRQDPGQGLRLIYYSQIVNDFQKGDIAEGYSVSREKKESFPLTVTSAQKNPTAFYLCASSAQQGGGTEAFFGQGTRLTVV.

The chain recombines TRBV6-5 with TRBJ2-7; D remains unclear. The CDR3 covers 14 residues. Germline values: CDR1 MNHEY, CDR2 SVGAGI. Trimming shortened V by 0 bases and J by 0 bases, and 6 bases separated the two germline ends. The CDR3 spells CASSYSYSSYEQYF. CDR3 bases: TGTGCCAGCAGTTACTCCTACAGCTCCTACGAGCAGTACTTC.

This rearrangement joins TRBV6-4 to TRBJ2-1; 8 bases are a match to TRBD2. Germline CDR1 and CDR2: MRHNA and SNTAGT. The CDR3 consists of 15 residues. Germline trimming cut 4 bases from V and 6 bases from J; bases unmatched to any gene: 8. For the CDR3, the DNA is TGTGCCAGCAGTGTTGAGCGGGAGCCGCTCAATGAGCAGTTCTTC. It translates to CASSVEREPLNEQFF.

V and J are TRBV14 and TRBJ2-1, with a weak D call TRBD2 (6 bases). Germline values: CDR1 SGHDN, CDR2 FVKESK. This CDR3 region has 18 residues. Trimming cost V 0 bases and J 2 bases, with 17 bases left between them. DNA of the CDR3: TGTGCCAGCAGCCAAGATATTACCGCGGGACTGGCCTACAATGAGCAGTTCTTC. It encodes CASSQDITAGLAYNEQFF.